Presented here are 30 T cell receptor beta chains from one specimen sequenced in a study of identical twins. TCRdb processed the 5' RACE reads anew with MiXCR; each CDR3 protein has one entry. The sample shows 200,000 to 250,000 distinct CDR3 sequences, roughly 13% of them seen only once. Sequencing was carried out using memory (CD45RO+) T cells sorted from blood. These receptors originate from a woman aged 18-29 years in good health.

This clonotype has at least ten counts. An end of the junction does not agree with germline; a read error may underlie this. The chain uses TRBV7-9 and TRBJ1-2; D is perhaps TRBD1 (5 bases). The CDR3 spans 11 residues. Per germline, CDR1 SEHNR and CDR2 FQNEAQ (reference sequence). The CDR3 DNA sequence: TGTGCCAGCAGTTTAGCAGGGGGCTACACCTTC. Amino acid sequence: CASSLAGGYTF.

This clonotype was observed a few times. The rearrangement links TRBV27 to TRBJ1-2; TRBD1 agrees at 10 bases. Germline lookup yields CDR1 MNHEY and CDR2 SMNVEV (reference sequence). V lost 5 bases to trimming and J lost 6 bases; unmatched junction nucleotides: 9. There are 15 residues in the CDR3. CDR3 sequence reads: CASSRGRGTGDGYTF. DNA of the CDR3: TGTGCCAGCAGTCGGGGCCGCGGGACAGGGGATGGCTACACCTTC.

This clonotype was counted at least ten times. The genes are TRBV6-1 and TRBJ2-3; unclear D gene. Trimming left V 6 bases short and J 0 bases short, with 22 bases between. The length of the CDR3 is 18 residues. From germline, CDR1 is MNHNS and CDR2 SASEGT. The CDR3: CASSRRYPGHSSTDTQYF. The CDR3 DNA reads TGTGCCAGCAGCCGAAGATACCCGGGCCACTCAAGCACAGATACGCAGTATTTT.

This clonotype was counted only a few times. The chain has TRBV20-1 and TRBJ1-1, with unresolved D. V lost 5 bases, J lost 6 bases, and 16 bases lay in between. Germline V CDR1 and CDR2: DFQATT, SNEGSKA (reference sequence). This CDR3 has 13 amino acids. CDR3 coding DNA: TGCAGTGCTCCCCCATCCGGCCTTTCTGAAGCTTTCTTT. This translates into CSAPPSGLSEAFF.

This chain links TRBV5-1 with TRBJ2-1; the match to TRBD2 covers 7 bases. J gave up 9 bases and V 1 base, and 10 bases lay outside the gene matches. Germline lookup yields CDR1 SGHRS and CDR2 YFSETQ. There are 15 residues in the CDR3. CDR3 residues: CASSLSMTGRGEQFF. In DNA form, the CDR3 reads TGCGCCAGCAGCTTGTCTATGACGGGGAGGGGTGAGCAGTTCTTC.

This chain links TRBV12-3 or TRBV12-4 with TRBJ1-1; D possibly corresponds to TRBD1 (6 bases). This CDR3 has 13 amino acids. Trimming removed 7 bases at V and 6 bases at J, with 15 bases between. The CDR3 DNA follows: TGTGCCAGCACCCTGAGGGGGAGCGCTGAAGCTTTCTTT. It yields the protein CASTLRGSAEAFF.

This clonotype was observed a few times. V usage is TRBV5-1 and J usage is TRBJ2-3; weak D call: TRBD2 (6 bases). With 4 bases removed from V and 2 bases from J, the gap between germline ends came to 11 bases. Germline CDR1 is SGHRS and CDR2 is YFSETQ. The length of the CDR3 is 14 residues. The CDR3 reads CASSLGDFTDTQYF. CDR3 in DNA: TGCGCCAGCAGCCTAGGGGACTTCACAGATACGCAGTATTTT.

This clonotype was recorded a few times. The chain recombines TRBV5-1 with TRBJ2-3; 12 nucleotides align to TRBD2. CDR1 is SGHRS and CDR2 is YFSETQ in the germline V gene. CDR3 size: 17 residues. With V trimmed by 2 bases and J by 3 bases, 7 bases remained unmatched. The CDR3 sequence: CASSFGLAGGPTDTQYF. CDR3 DNA sequence: TGCGCCAGCAGCTTCGGCCTAGCGGGGGGGCCGACAGATACGCAGTATTTT.

V is TRBV9 and J is TRBJ2-2; a weak D match, TRBD2 (6 bases). The germline gives CDR1 SGDLS, CDR2 YYNGEE. V was cut by 3 bases and J by 8 bases, with 11 bases left in between. This CDR3 has 13 amino acids. CDR3: CASSARGMGELFF. CDR3 DNA: TGTGCCAGCAGCGCTCGGGGGATGGGGGAGCTGTTTTTT.

This clonotype was counted ten times or more. The rearrangement joins TRBV11-2 to TRBJ2-1; 8 nucleotides match TRBD2. Germline values: CDR1 SGHAT, CDR2 FQNNGV. The trim removed 9 bases at V and 9 bases at J, leaving 4 bases unmatched. The CDR3 totals 11 residues. CDR3 loop: CASSGTTEQFF. CDR3 DNA: TGTGCCAGTAGCGGGACTACTGAGCAGTTCTTC. Based on the CDR3 plus reference TRBV11-2 and TRBJ2-1, the full variable domain is EAGVAQSPRYKIIEKRQSVAFWCNPISGHATLYWYQQILGQGPKLLIQFQNNGVVDDSQLPKDRFSAERLKGVDSTLKIQPAKLEDSAVYLCASSGTTEQFFGPGTRLTVL.

This clonotype was detected many times. One end of the junction varies from germline; a read error may be responsible. This chain connects TRBV12-3 or TRBV12-4 to TRBJ2-1; 9 positions agree with TRBD1. This CDR3 spans 15 amino acids. The CDR3 loop reads CASSLGGQGTNEQFF. The CDR3 DNA reads TGTGCCAGCAGCTTAGGGGGACAGGGTACGAATGAGCAGTTCTTC.

This clonotype was observed at least ten times. The V gene is TRBV20-1, the J gene TRBJ2-7; 12 nucleotides line up with TRBD2. The CDR3 runs to 15 residues. CDR1 DFQATT and CDR2 SNEGSKA come from the germline V gene (reference sequence). V trimming: 5 bases; J trimming: 3 bases; junction bases outside the gene matches: 8. CDR3 DNA: TGCAGTGCTCGAGCGACTAGCGGGGGAATCTACGAGCAGTACTTC. Encoded protein: CSARATSGGIYEQYF.

The V call is TRBV6-1, the J call TRBJ1-4; 7 bases are a match to TRBD1. V lost 2 bases to trimming and J lost 7 bases; unmatched junction nucleotides: 7. The CDR3 sequence is 15 residues long. CDR1 and CDR2 from the germline V gene are MNHNS and SASEGT. The CDR3, as DNA: TGTGCCAGCAGTGAACAGAGGACAGGTGTTGAAAAACTGTTTTTT. Encoded protein: CASSEQRTGVEKLFF.

This clonotype occurred a few times. V is TRBV4-3 and J is TRBJ1-4; the match to TRBD1 covers 7 bases. The V and J ends lost 3 bases and 5 bases, in that order; junction bases with no gene match: 6. The germline gives CDR1 LGHNA, CDR2 YSLEER. CDR3 length: 15 residues. The CDR3 DNA reads TGCGCCAGCAGCCACCCGGGACAGCGAAATGAAAAACTGTTTTTT. As protein: CASSHPGQRNEKLFF.

The chain joins TRBV5-5 to TRBJ1-1; no clear D. This CDR3 is built from 14 residues. Germline V gene data show CDR1 as SGHKS and CDR2 as YYEKEE (reference sequence). V lost 0 bases and J lost 3, with 9 bases in between. The CDR3, as DNA: TGTGCCAGCAGCTTGGGGTTGTTGGACACTGAAGCTTTCTTT. Translating gives CASSLGLLDTEAFF. The entire variable domain, with the rest obtained from reference TRBV5-5 and TRBJ1-1, is as follows: DAGVTQSPTHLIKTRGQQVTLRCSPISGHKSVSWYQQVLGQGPQFIFQYYEKEERGRGNFPDRFSARQFPNYSSELNVNALLLGDSALYLCASSLGLLDTEAFFGQGTRLTVV.

This clonotype was detected many times. The chain uses TRBV6-2 or TRBV6-3 and TRBJ2-7, with a weak D call TRBD2 (5 bases). The CDR3 contains 14 residues. Deletions cut 6 bases from V and 4 bases from J, with 16 bases between. CDR1 and CDR2 (germline): MNHEY, SVGEGT. The CDR3 sequence: CASRDFLDFYEQYF. Written as DNA, the CDR3 is TGTGCCAGCAGGGACTTTCTGGACTTTTACGAGCAGTACTTC.

This chain connects TRBV6-1 to TRBJ2-2, with D maybe TRBD1 (5 bases). This CDR3 spans 15 amino acids. Trimming took off 5 bases at V and 6 bases at J, with 16 bases between the two ends. CDR1 and CDR2 from the germline V gene are MNHNS and SASEGT. In DNA form, the CDR3 reads TGTGCCAGCAGTAGGGGCCGGGTTACAGCCGGGGAGCTGTTTTTT. This sequence encodes CASSRGRVTAGELFF.

This clonotype has more than one count but fewer than ten. The genes are TRBV3-1 and TRBJ1-1; D is uncertain. CDR1 is LGHDT and CDR2 is YNNKEL in the germline V gene (reference sequence). V shed 0 bases and J shed 2 bases, with 7 bases lying between them. There are 14 residues in the CDR3. The CDR3 DNA sequence: TGTGCCAGCAGCCAAGAGAGGCATAACACTGAAGCTTTCTTT. This gives the protein CASSQERHNTEAFF.

This clonotype was recorded a few times. The rearrangement links TRBV27 to TRBJ2-1; 7 nucleotides agree with TRBD2. V lost 7 bases and J lost 0; bases outside the gene matches: 3. This CDR3 has 14 amino acids. Germline CDR1 MNHEY, CDR2 SMNVEV (reference sequence). The CDR3 DNA follows: TGTGCCAGCACGGGGACTACCTCCTACAATGAGCAGTTCTTC. As protein: CASTGTTSYNEQFF.

J is TRBJ2-3 and V is TRBV29-1; either TRBD1 or TRBD2 may fit D (5 bases each). Deletions cut 7 bases from V and 2 bases from J, with 19 bases between. The CDR3 is 15 residues long. CDR1 and CDR2 from the germline V gene are SQVTM and ANQGSEA. DNA of the CDR3: TGCAGCGCCCCTGCCGGGGCGTCCTTCACAGATACGCAGTATTTT. Translation: CSAPAGASFTDTQYF.

The chain carries TRBV5-1 and TRBJ2-7; D ambiguous. The length of the CDR3 is 11 residues. Germline CDR1 SGHRS, CDR2 YFSETQ. The V end was cut by 3 bases, the J end by 5 bases, with 6 bases between. The CDR3, as DNA: TGCGCCAGCAGCTCCCACGACGAGCAGTACTTC. Translating gives CASSSHDEQYF.

A few counts support this clonotype. The V and J genes are TRBV10-2 and TRBJ2-4; 7 nucleotides align to TRBD1. The germline gives CDR1 WSHSY, CDR2 SAAADI. Unmatched junction bases numbered 7, after V lost 3 bases and J lost 8 bases. The CDR3 runs 14 residues. CDR3 protein: CASSERGRLDIQYF. The CDR3 DNA reads as TGCGCCAGCAGTGAAAGGGGGCGCCTGGACATTCAGTACTTC.

The sample holds many counts of this clonotype. The rearrangement uses TRBV10-3 and TRBJ1-6; no clear D gene. Germline loops: CDR1 ENHRY, CDR2 SYGVKD. The V end lost 10 bases, the J end lost 0 bases, and 13 bases lay between the germline ends. The CDR3 runs to 15 residues. CDR3 sequence reads: CATLGVSSYNSPLHF. CDR3 coding DNA: TGTGCCACCCTCGGGGTCAGCTCCTATAATTCACCCCTCCACTTT.

The J gene is TRBJ1-1, the V gene TRBV12-5; D gene uncertain. Germline V CDR1 and CDR2: LGHNT, FRNRAP. This CDR3 is 12 amino acids long. The ends were cut back, 6 bases at V and 7 bases at J, with 12 bases in the middle. The CDR3 spells CASGLGKFEAFF. The CDR3 region has the DNA TGTGCTAGTGGCCTTGGGAAGTTTGAAGCTTTCTTT.

This clonotype was seen more than once but under ten times. The chain recombines TRBV30 with TRBJ2-1, with unresolved D. Looked up from germline, CDR1 is GTSNPN and CDR2 is SVGIG (reference sequence). This CDR3 comprises 11 residues. Trimming cost V 4 bases and J 5 bases, with 6 bases left between them. This chain's CDR3 is CAWTIHNEQFF. CDR3 DNA sequence: TGTGCCTGGACCATCCACAATGAGCAGTTCTTC.

This clonotype was counted a few times. The chain has TRBV20-1 and TRBJ2-4, with TRBD1 as a possible D gene (6 bases). This CDR3 spans 14 amino acids. CDR1 is DFQATT, CDR2 SNEGSKA, per germline (reference sequence). V was shortened by 6 bases and J by 6 bases, with 18 bases between the two germline ends. CDR3 loop: CSATPPGAPNIQYF. Written as DNA, the CDR3 is TGCAGTGCCACACCCCCAGGGGCCCCAAACATTCAGTACTTC.

The J gene is TRBJ1-6, the V gene TRBV6-1; D gene ambiguous. The germline V gene encodes CDR1 MNHNS and CDR2 SASEGT. V lost 7 bases and J 6 bases, leaving 22 bases between the germline ends. The CDR3 is 17 residues long. The chain's CDR3 is CASTLRISDRSNSPLHF. Here the CDR3 DNA reads TGTGCCAGCACCCTTCGGATTTCGGACCGTTCTAATTCACCCCTCCACTTT.

The chain recombines TRBV11-3 with TRBJ2-1; D perhaps matches TRBD2 (6 bases). V lost 4 bases to trimming and J lost 5 bases, with 15 bases between them. This CDR3 is 15 amino acids long. Germline lookup yields CDR1 SGHNT and CDR2 YENEEA. The CDR3 nucleotides are TGTGCCAGCAGCTCCAGACTAGTATACAACAATGAGCAGTTCTTC. Translation: CASSSRLVYNNEQFF.

This clonotype occurred a few times. The chain has TRBV30 and TRBJ2-1; TRBD2 matches at 13 bases. Germline assignment: CDR1 GTSNPN and CDR2 SVGIG (reference sequence). V lost 6 bases to trimming and J lost 7 bases; unmatched junction nucleotides: 9. The CDR3 runs to 15 residues. This CDR3 is CACQTSGRGWNEQFF. In DNA form, the CDR3 reads TGTGCCTGCCAAACTAGCGGGAGGGGGTGGAATGAGCAGTTCTTC.

This clonotype was seen repeatedly, ten times or more. V and J are TRBV7-2 and TRBJ2-4, with TRBD1 as a possible D gene (8 bases). The CDR3 runs 17 residues. Germline V gives CDR1 SGHTA, CDR2 FQGNSA. Trimming took 4 bases from V and 1 from J, leaving 17 bases between them. Here the CDR3 reads CASSSRQGRGAKNIQYF. The CDR3 DNA follows: TGTGCCAGCAGCTCCCGACAGGGGAGGGGGGCCAAAAACATTCAGTACTTC. Filled out from reference TRBV7-2 and TRBJ2-4, the complete variable domain reads GAGVSQSPSNKVTEKGKDVELRCDPISGHTALYWYRQSLGQGLEFLIYFQGNSAPDKSGLPSDRFSAERTGGSVSTLTIQRTQQEDSAVYLCASSSRQGRGAKNIQYFGAGTRLSVL.